This TCR beta chain stems from a study of blood T cell repertoires in COVID-19. Study-wide background: Sources were T cells, B-cell-depleted T cells, or PBMCs; the material itself was cDNA or gDNA.

How the authors handled the data: Estimates of nucleated cell counts were drawn from the amplification of reference gene primers. Some clones are missing from TCRdb's copy, which holds only in-frame ones; the method was immunoSEQ multiplex PCR. The DNA gave D and trimming, while V, J and clone size come from that table. The sample records around 25,000 clones, roughly four fifths being singletons. In the case of this clone: The final CDR3 position lacks the conserved phenylalanine or tryptophan, pointing to a likely read error.

This TCR derives from a man between 65 and 85 years old with active COVID-19. The source material was peripheral blood.

The CDR3 region is CASSLQPNSPLHL. The CDR3 bases are TGTGCCAGCAGCCTTCAACCTAATTCACCCCTCCACCTT. The chain employs TRBV11-2 and TRBJ1-6; unclear D gene. Trimming removed 5 bases from V and 6 bases from J, with 8 bases in between. Germline V lookup: CDR1 SGHAT, CDR2 FQNNGV. The CDR3 is 13 residues long.